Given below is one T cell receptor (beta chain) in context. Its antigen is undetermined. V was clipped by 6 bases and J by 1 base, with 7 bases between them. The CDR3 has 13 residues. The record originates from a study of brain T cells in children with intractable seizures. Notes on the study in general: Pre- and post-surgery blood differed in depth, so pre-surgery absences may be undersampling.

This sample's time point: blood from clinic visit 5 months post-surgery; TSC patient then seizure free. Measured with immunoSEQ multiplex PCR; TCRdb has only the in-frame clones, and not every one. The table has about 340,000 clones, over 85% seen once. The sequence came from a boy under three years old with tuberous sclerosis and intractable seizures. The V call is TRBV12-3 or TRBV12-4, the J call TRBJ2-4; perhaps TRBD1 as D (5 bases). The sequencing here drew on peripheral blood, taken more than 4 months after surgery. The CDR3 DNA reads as TGTGCCAGCAGGGGGCGGGCCAAAAACATTCAGTACTTC. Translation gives CASRGRAKNIQYF.